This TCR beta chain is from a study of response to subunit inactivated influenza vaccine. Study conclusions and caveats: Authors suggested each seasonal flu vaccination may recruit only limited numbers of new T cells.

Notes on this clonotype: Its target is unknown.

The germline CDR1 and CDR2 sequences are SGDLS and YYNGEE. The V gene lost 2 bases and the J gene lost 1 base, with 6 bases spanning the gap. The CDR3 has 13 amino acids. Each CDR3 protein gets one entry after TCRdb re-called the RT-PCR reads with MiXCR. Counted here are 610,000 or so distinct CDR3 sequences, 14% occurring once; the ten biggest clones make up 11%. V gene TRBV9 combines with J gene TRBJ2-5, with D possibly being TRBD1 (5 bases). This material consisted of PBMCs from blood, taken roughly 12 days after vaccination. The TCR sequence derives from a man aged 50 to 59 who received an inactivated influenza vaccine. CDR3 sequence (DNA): TGTGCCAGCAGCGTCAGGGTCCAAGAGACCCAGTACTTC. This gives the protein CASSVRVQETQYF.